A selection of T cell receptor beta chains follows, all from one sample in a study of blood T cell repertoires in COVID-19. Some clones are missing from TCRdb's copy, which holds only in-frame ones; the method was immunoSEQ multiplex PCR. The repertoire consists of around 260,000 clones, with approximately 86% occurring once and the leading ten covering around 1.8%. Material: peripheral blood. Receptors originate from a young man with active or convalescent COVID-19. The CDR3 runs from the conserved cysteine through the conserved F or W. A D gene is named only where the DNA matches it firmly. Only part of the rows carry a size: once, few, many, or a class if the clone is expanded.

v_call	clone_size	d_call	j_call	cdr3_aa	cdr3_nt
TRBV5-8	once	-	TRBJ1-4	CASSFGGRGEKLFF	TGTGCCAGCAGCTTCGGGGGGAGAGGGGAAAAACTGTTTTTT
TRBV10-2	once	TRBD2	TRBJ2-5	CASSSELAGYSETQYF	TGCGCCAGCAGTTCTGAACTAGCGGGGTACTCAGAGACCCAGTACTTC
TRBV7-9	-	-	TRBJ1-6	CASSLVQGRGSPLHF	TGTGCCAGCAGCTTAGTACAGGGTCGCGGTTCACCCCTCCACTTT
TRBV3-1/TRBV3-2	-	-	TRBJ2-7	CASSQALAYEQYF	TGTGCCAGCAGCCAAGCCCTAGCTTACGAGCAGTACTTC
TRBV30	-	TRBD1	TRBJ1-1	CAWSAGTGGTEAFF	TGTGCCTGGAGTGCCGGGACAGGGGGCACTGAAGCTTTCTTT
TRBV7-9	-	TRBD2	TRBJ2-3	CASSPDPKRGVGDTQYF	TGTGCCAGCAGCCCAGATCCCAAGCGGGGGGTCGGAGATACGCAGTATTTT
TRBV5-1	-	-	TRBJ2-3	CASSLGRAGTDTQYF	TGCGCCAGCAGCTTGGGCAGGGCCGGCACAGATACGCAGTATTTT
TRBV10-3	-	-	TRBJ1-3	CAIIPISGGVRNTIYF	TGTGCCATCATACCGATTTCCGGAGGTGTGCGAAACACCATATATTTT
TRBV11-2	once	-	TRBJ2-5	CASSFAVGGRETQYF	TGTGCCAGCAGCTTCGCCGTAGGAGGGCGAGAGACCCAGTACTTC
TRBV7-9	-	-	TRBJ1-2	CASSLVGGYGYTF	TGTGCCAGCAGTTTAGTCGGGGGCTATGGCTACACCTTC
TRBV10-3	-	TRBD1	TRBJ2-7	CAISESQGASYEQYF	TGTGCCATCAGTGAGTCACAGGGGGCAAGCTACGAGCAGTACTTC
TRBV5-1	once	-	TRBJ1-2	CASSLALDTGYGYTF	TGCGCCAGCAGCTTGGCATTGGACACGGGCTATGGCTACACCTTC
TRBV9	once	TRBD2	TRBJ2-3	CASSTDPSGGTTDTQYF	TGTGCCAGCAGCACAGACCCTAGCGGGGGGACCACAGATACGCAGTATTTT
TRBV4-1	once	-	TRBJ1-5	CASSHAGGNQPQHF	TGCGCCAGCAGCCATGCAGGCGGCAATCAGCCCCAGCATTTT
TRBV15	-	-	TRBJ1-4	CATSRERLGAGEKLFF	TGTGCCACCAGCAGAGAACGTTTGGGGGCCGGTGAAAAACTGTTTTTT
TRBV4-2	-	-	TRBJ2-2	CASSQVHSMNTGELFF	TGTGCCAGCAGCCAAGTGCACAGCATGAACACCGGGGAGCTGTTTTTT
TRBV5-1	-	-	TRBJ1-1	CASSLQTGNTEAFF	TGCGCCAGCAGCCTACAGACAGGGAACACTGAAGCTTTCTTT
TRBV5-8	-	-	TRBJ1-4	CASSLGGALNGEKLFF	TGTGCCAGCAGCTTGGGCGGAGCCCTTAATGGTGAAAAACTGTTTTTT
TRBV24-1	-	-	TRBJ2-2	CATSDEVTGELFF	TGTGCCACCAGTGATGAGGTCACCGGGGAGCTGTTTTTT
TRBV6-2/TRBV6-3	once	TRBD1	TRBJ2-7	CASSKGPQGARSYEQYF	TGTGCCAGCAGCAAAGGGCCCCAGGGGGCTAGGTCCTACGAGCAGTACTTC
TRBV7-6	-	-	TRBJ1-1	CASSLLEMNTEAFF	TGTGCCAGCAGCTTACTGGAGATGAACACTGAAGCTTTCTTT
TRBV6-5	-	-	TRBJ1-3	CASSYTGPSGNTIYF	TGTGCCAGCAGTTATACAGGCCCCTCTGGAAACACCATATATTTT
TRBV10-2	-	TRBD1	TRBJ1-2	CASSPTGEYGYTF	TGCGCCAGCAGTCCGACAGGGGAGTATGGCTACACCTTC
TRBV11-1	-	-	TRBJ2-3	CASSLQRGTDTQYF	TGTGCCAGCAGCTTACAGCGGGGCACAGATACGCAGTATTTT
TRBV4-2	-	-	TRBJ1-2	CASSQEIGGGPNYGYTF	TGTGCCAGCAGCCAAGAAATCGGGGGTGGGCCCAACTATGGCTACACCTTC
TRBV4-1	-	-	TRBJ1-5	CASSAGTYSNQPQHF	TGCGCCAGCAGCGCCGGGACATATAGCAATCAGCCCCAGCATTTT
TRBV10-1	-	-	TRBJ1-3	CASSESRLEIGNTIYF	TGCGCCAGCAGTGAGTCGAGACTGGAAATTGGAAACACCATATATTTT
TRBV4-3	-	TRBD2	TRBJ2-1	CASSQGSLAGGSNEQFF	TGCGCCAGCAGCCAAGGTTCTCTAGCGGGGGGTTCTAATGAGCAGTTCTTC
TRBV5-5	-	TRBD1	TRBJ1-2	CASSELTGGYGYTF	TGTGCCAGCAGCGAGCTGACAGGGGGCTATGGCTACACCTTC
TRBV5-4	-	TRBD1	TRBJ1-2	CASSTGQGGSYGYTF	TGTGCCAGCAGCACTGGACAGGGAGGCAGCTATGGCTACACCTTC
TRBV7-9	-	-	TRBJ1-4	CASSEPSTGNEKLFF	TGTGCCAGCAGCGAGCCCTCCACAGGAAATGAAAAACTGTTTTTT
TRBV7-3	-	-	TRBJ2-3	CASSLTGASDTQYF	TGTGCCAGCAGCTTAACAGGGGCATCAGATACGCAGTATTTT
TRBV7-2	-	TRBD1	TRBJ1-1	CASSRGQRLNTEAFF	TGTGCCAGCAGCCGGGGACAGCGCCTGAACACTGAAGCTTTCTTT
TRBV5-1	-	-	TRBJ2-1	CASGYGVDYNEQFF	TGCGCCAGCGGGTACGGGGTTGACTACAATGAGCAGTTCTTC
TRBV7-9	-	-	TRBJ1-3	CASSRTDSSGNTIYF	TGTGCCAGCAGCCGAACAGACAGCTCTGGAAACACCATATATTTT
TRBV6-2/TRBV6-3	-	-	TRBJ1-1	CASSYVRGQSPYEAFF	TGTGCCAGCAGTTACGTAAGAGGGCAGTCACCGTATGAAGCTTTCTTT
TRBV19	-	-	TRBJ1-5	CASSLISRYNQPQHF	TGTGCCAGTTCTCTCATTAGCCGATACAATCAGCCCCAGCATTTT
TRBV7-8	-	TRBD1	TRBJ1-1	CASSSGQIWNTEAFF	TGTGCCAGCAGCTCGGGACAGATCTGGAACACTGAAGCTTTCTTT
TRBV2	few	-	TRBJ2-7	CASTGLTLTTFRVEQYF	TGTGCCAGCACCGGCCTAACGTTAACAACCTTTCGGGTCGAGCAGTACTTC
TRBV5-6	-	-	TRBJ2-5	CASSWDLQETQYF	TGTGCCAGCAGCTGGGACTTACAAGAGACCCAGTACTTC
TRBV10-3	once	-	TRBJ1-2	CAISELQAHLANYGYTF	TGTGCCATCAGTGAGTTGCAGGCACACCTCGCTAACTATGGCTACACCTTC
TRBV15	-	TRBD1	TRBJ1-1	CATTPRQGHTEAFF	TGTGCCACAACCCCTAGACAGGGTCATACTGAAGCTTTCTTT